This T cell receptor (beta chain) was identified in a study of T cell changes during pregnancy in multiple sclerosis. The repertoire was sequenced with immunoSEQ multiplex PCR; TCRdb's copy has only in-frame clones and lacks some. The sample contains around 59,000 clones, about 90% of which appear only once. Germline CDR1 LGHNA, CDR2 YSLEER. This CDR3 comprises 12 residues. V shed 1 base and J shed 6 bases, with 4 bases lying between them. Sequencing used peripheral blood, obtained in the third trimester of pregnancy. The chain is built from TRBV4-3 and TRBJ2-1; no firm D call. The sequence was collected from a female donor in good health, enrolled as a control in a pregnancy study. The CDR3 DNA is TGCGCCAGCAGCCAAGTCAGCAATGAGCAGTTCTTC. Protein sequence: CASSQVSNEQFF.